Listed below are T cell receptor beta chains from one sample, sequenced in a study of T cells in Graves' hyperthyroidism and ophthalmopathy. TCRdb reprocessed the multiplex PCR reads with MiXCR, giving one entry per CDR3 protein. The sample includes around 240,000 distinct CDR3 sequences, approximately 14% seen only once; the top ten take about 14%. Specimen: blood. These receptors originate from a woman aged 40 to 49 with Graves' hyperthyroidism that later progressed to Graves' ophthalmopathy. The CDR3 runs from the conserved cysteine through the conserved F or W. The D gene is left open where the match is weak. Part of the rows lack a size; the others show once, few, many or a class for expanded clones.

>TRBV5-1|NA|many|TRBJ2-3
CASSLMLGDTQYF
TGCGCCAGCAGCTTGATGTTGGGGGATACGCAGTATTTT
>TRBV6-1|NA|NA|TRBJ1-2
CASSERGIDYGYTF
TGTGCCAGCAGTGAGCGCGGGATTGACTATGGCTACACCTTC
>TRBV5-1|NA|NA|TRBJ2-5
CASSRPPQETQYF
TGCGCCAGCAGCCGGCCCCCACAAGAGACCCAGTACTTC
>TRBV7-2|TRBD2|NA|TRBJ2-7
CASSLVREVYEQYF
TGTGCCAGCAGCTTAGTTCGGGAGGTCTACGAGCAGTACTTC
>TRBV4-2|TRBD2|many|TRBJ2-7
CASSQDGGGSGRHEQYF
TGTGCCAGCAGCCAAGATGGGGGGGGTAGCGGGAGGCACGAGCAGTACTTC
>TRBV10-2|NA|many|TRBJ2-3
CASSDRKVTDTQYF
TGCGCCAGCAGTGATCGGAAAGTCACAGATACGCAGTATTTT
>TRBV15|NA|NA|TRBJ2-7
CATSRGLSGGENEQYF
TGTGCCACCAGCAGAGGTTTGTCAGGGGGGGAGAACGAGCAGTACTTC
>TRBV5-8|NA|many|TRBJ1-1
CASSLPLTVNTEAFF
TGTGCCAGCAGCTTGCCCCTCACGGTGAACACTGAAGCTTTCTTT
>TRBV30|TRBD1|NA|TRBJ1-2
CAWSVTRDRAYGYTF
TGTGCCTGGAGTGTAACCCGGGACAGAGCTTATGGCTACACCTTC
>TRBV5-8|NA|many|TRBJ2-7
CASSLVQGGEQYF
TGTGCCAGCAGCTTGGTACAGGGAGGTGAGCAGTACTTC
>TRBV19|TRBD2|many|TRBJ2-1
CASSIVGLAGGSNEQFF
TGTGCCAGTAGTATAGTCGGACTAGCGGGAGGGAGCAATGAGCAGTTCTTC
>TRBV19|TRBD2|NA|TRBJ2-1
CASTQGSGGNEQFF
TGTGCCAGTACCCAAGGGTCCGGGGGGAATGAGCAGTTCTTC
>TRBV3-1|NA|NA|TRBJ2-2
CASSQVRGPVGGELFF
TGTGCCAGCAGCCAAGTGAGAGGGCCCGTCGGCGGGGAGCTGTTTTTT
>TRBV12-3/TRBV12-4|NA|many|TRBJ1-4
CASQTSDSEKLFF
TGTGCCAGTCAAACTTCGGACTCTGAAAAACTGTTTTTT
>TRBV3-1|NA|NA|TRBJ2-7
CASSQGTDGFYEQYF
TGTGCCAGCAGCCAAGGGACTGATGGGTTCTACGAGCAGTACTTC
>TRBV20-1|NA|many|TRBJ2-7
CSSRVTYEQYF
TGCAGTTCCAGGGTCACCTACGAGCAGTACTTC
>TRBV19|TRBD2|NA|TRBJ2-1
CASSIWVVSGRTPNEQFF
TGTGCCAGTAGTATATGGGTTGTTAGCGGGAGGACTCCAAATGAGCAGTTCTTC